The rows below give T cell receptor beta chains drawn from one sample of a study of shared clonotypes between healthy human individuals. Using immunoSEQ multiplex PCR, the repertoire was profiled, and TCRdb retains in-frame clones only, with some absent. The sample consists of 2 million to 3 million clones, roughly 93% of them appearing once. Sequenced material: naive CD4+ T cells from PBMCs. These receptors came from a young man in good health. Some clones in this sample may be carry-over from other donors' samples. The CDR3 runs from the conserved cysteine through the conserved F or W. The D gene is left open where the match is weak. Where a row states a size, it is once, few, many or the class of an expanded clone; other rows omit it.

v_gene	j_gene	abundance	d_gene	CDR3nt	CDR3aa
TRBV5-8	TRBJ1-5	.	.	TGTGCCAGCAGCTTGGGACAGATTAATCAGCCCCAGCATTTT	CASSLGQINQPQHF
TRBV10-3	TRBJ2-3	.	TRBD2	TGTGCCATCAGTGGTAGCGGGAGAACCGCAGATACGCAGTATTTT	CAISGSGRTADTQYF
TRBV18	TRBJ2-3	.	.	TGTGCCAGCTGGAGAGGTTTAGTGACGGATACGCAGTATTTT	CASWRGLVTDTQYF
TRBV27	TRBJ2-5	.	.	TGTGCCAGCAGTTTCCTTTCGGCAGGCCAAGAGACCCAGTACTTC	CASSFLSAGQETQYF
TRBV7-2	TRBJ1-5	.	.	TGTGCCAGCAGCTCGCGGGGAGGGAATCAGCCCCAGCATTTT	CASSSRGGNQPQHF
TRBV6-1	TRBJ1-2	.	.	TGTGCCAGCAGTGGGCGTGGAGGGCAGACATTTGGCTACACCTTC	CASSGRGGQTFGYTF
TRBV30	TRBJ2-2	.	TRBD2	TGTGCCTGGACTACTAGCGGAAACACCGGGGAGCTGTTTTTT	CAWTTSGNTGELFF
TRBV7-2	TRBJ1-2	.	.	TGTGCCAGCAGCTATGGCTACTATGGCTACACCTTC	CASSYGYYGYTF
TRBV6-1	TRBJ2-3	once	.	TGTGCCAGCAGTGAGGTCGGGCTTACGCAGTATTTT	CASSEVGLTQYF
TRBV6-5	TRBJ1-2	.	TRBD1	TGTGCCAGCAAAGAGGGGGCAGCTAACTATGGCTACACCTTC	CASKEGAANYGYTF
TRBV9	TRBJ1-5	.	.	TGTGCCAGCAGCGTTTTTGCAGGGAGCAATCAGCCCCAGCATTTT	CASSVFAGSNQPQHF
TRBV5-1	TRBJ1-2	.	TRBD1	TGCGCCAGCGCAATCAACCCGGGACAGGGCAGCTATGGCTACACCTTC	CASAINPGQGSYGYTF
TRBV11-1	TRBJ2-1	.	.	TGTGCCAGCAGCTCTGGGGTGGGTGGGAATGAGCAGTTCTTC	CASSSGVGGNEQFF
TRBV11-2	TRBJ2-7	.	TRBD1	TGTGCCAGCAGCTCTTTCCGGGACAGGGGGACCTACGAGCAGTACTTC	CASSSFRDRGTYEQYF
TRBV10-3	TRBJ2-1	.	TRBD2	TGTGCCATCAGTGAACTAGCGGAAAACAATGAGCAGTTCTTC	CAISELAENNEQFF
TRBV19	TRBJ1-1	.	.	TGTGCCAGCAGGGTGATGAACACTGAAGCTTTCTTT	CASRVMNTEAFF
TRBV6-1	TRBJ2-3	.	.	TGTGCCAGCAGTGAAGGGACAGATACGCAGTATTTT	CASSEGTDTQYF
TRBV19	TRBJ1-2	.	.	TGTGCCAGTAGTACATCATCCGGGGCCAGCTATAACTATGGCTACACCTTC	CASSTSSGASYNYGYTF
TRBV5-1	TRBJ2-3	.	TRBD2	TGCGCCAGCAGCCCGGGACTAAGCGACTCGACAGATACGCAGTATTTT	CASSPGLSDSTDTQYF
TRBV2	TRBJ2-5	few	TRBD1	TGTGCCAGCAGGGGACAGGGGGCTGAGACCCAGTACTTC	CASRGQGAETQYF
TRBV29-1	TRBJ2-1	once	TRBD2	TGCAGCGTGACGGGACTAGCGGGAAATGAGCAGTTCTTC	CSVTGLAGNEQFF
TRBV7-3	TRBJ1-1	.	.	TGTGCCAGCAGCTTAATTGGAGGGAACACTGAAGCTTTCTTT	CASSLIGGNTEAFF
TRBV6-5	TRBJ1-2	.	.	TGTGCCAGCAGTTACCGACAGTTTCTTGTTCTAGGCTACACCTTC	CASSYRQFLVLGYTF
TRBV6-5	TRBJ2-1	.	TRBD1	TGTGCCAGCAGAAAGGGACAGGGGGCTTACAATGAGCAGTTCTTC	CASRKGQGAYNEQFF
TRBV6-6	TRBJ1-3	.	.	TGTGGGGGGTCCACCTCTGGAAACACCATATATTTT	CGGSTSGNTIYF
TRBV30	TRBJ2-1	.	TRBD2	TGTGCCTGGAGGGCTAGCGGGAGGAATGAGCAGTTCTTC	CAWRASGRNEQFF
TRBV5-1	TRBJ2-1	once	TRBD2	TGCGCCAGCAGCTTGTACCGGGAGGGCGGGAATGAGCAGTTCTTC	CASSLYREGGNEQFF
TRBV19	TRBJ1-1	once	TRBD1	TGTGCCAGTAATGTCTGGGGGGACAGGAGCTTGAACACTGAAGCTTTCTTT	CASNVWGDRSLNTEAFF
TRBV9	TRBJ2-1	.	TRBD2	TGTGCCAGCAGCGTAGCCTTATCCGCGGGGGACAATGAGCAGTTCTTC	CASSVALSAGDNEQFF
TRBV2	TRBJ1-1	few	.	TGTGCCAGCAGTAGGAAGGCCCTGACTGAAGCTTTCTTT	CASSRKALTEAFF
TRBV2	TRBJ2-5	.	TRBD1	TGTGCCAGCAGTGCGGACAGGGGAGAGACCCAGTACTTC	CASSADRGETQYF
TRBV4-1	TRBJ2-2	.	.	TGCGCCAGCAGCCAACCCCGACAGGCCTCGAACACCGGGGAGCTGTTTTTT	CASSQPRQASNTGELFF
TRBV5-1	TRBJ2-7	.	TRBD2	TGCGCCAGCAGCTCAACCGGGACTAGCGGCTACGAGCAGTACTTC	CASSSTGTSGYEQYF
TRBV5-4	TRBJ1-2	.	TRBD1	TGTGCCAGCAGCTGGGCCCCCGGGACTCAGGGGGGTGGCTACACCTTC	CASSWAPGTQGGGYTF
TRBV7-9	TRBJ1-3	.	.	TGTGCCAGCAGCTCCCAGGGTGGTGGAAACACCATATATTTT	CASSSQGGGNTIYF
TRBV6-1	TRBJ2-7	.	.	TGTGCCAGCAGGTGGGGAGGCTACGACGAGCAGTACTTC	CASRWGGYDEQYF
TRBV11-1	TRBJ1-2	.	.	TGTGCCAGCAGCTCACAAGGCGTCTTCCCTTATGGCTACACCTTC	CASSSQGVFPYGYTF
TRBV7-3	TRBJ2-1	.	.	TGTGCCAGCAGCTTAAAGGGGGATGAGCAGTTCTTC	CASSLKGDEQFF
TRBV19	TRBJ2-6	.	TRBD2	TGTGCCAGCCTGGCGGGGGGCTCTGGGGCCAACGTCCTGACTTTC	CASLAGGSGANVLTF
TRBV11-2	TRBJ1-1	once	.	TGTGCCAGCAGCTCCAGGGGTATGGGATTGAACACTGAAGCTTTCTTT	CASSSRGMGLNTEAFF
TRBV28	TRBJ1-1	.	.	TGTGCCAGCAGCTTGCGGACCCTAGGTCGCACTGAAGCTTTCTTT	CASSLRTLGRTEAFF
TRBV7-2	TRBJ2-1	.	TRBD1	TGTGCCAGCAGCTTATCGGGGACAGGGGGCAATGAGCAGTTCTTC	CASSLSGTGGNEQFF
TRBV6-6	TRBJ2-6	.	.	TGTGCCAGCAGTTACTCCCGGGGAGGGGCCAACGTCCTGACTTTC	CASSYSRGGANVLTF
TRBV7-9	TRBJ1-2	.	.	TGTGCCAGCAGCTTGACTCGCGACAGCGGTGGCTACACCTTC	CASSLTRDSGGYTF
TRBV28	TRBJ1-4	.	.	TGTGCCACCTTGGGGGCAACTAATGAAAAACTGTTTTTT	CATLGATNEKLFF
TRBV5-6	TRBJ2-7	once	.	TGTGCCAGCAGCGGGGGGTACGGATCCTACGAGCAGTACTTC	CASSGGYGSYEQYF
TRBV6-5	TRBJ2-7	.	.	TGTGCCAGCAGTCGATATCCGGTGCTATACGAGCAGTACTTC	CASSRYPVLYEQYF
TRBV14	TRBJ2-3	.	TRBD2	TGTGCCAGCAGCCCCAGAAGGTTAGCGGGTAGTACAGATACGCAGTATTTT	CASSPRRLAGSTDTQYF
TRBV5-4	TRBJ2-5	.	.	TGTGCCAGTGGCCCGACTTTTCAAGAGACCCAGTACTTC	CASGPTFQETQYF
TRBV5-5	TRBJ2-3	.	.	TGTGCCAGCAGCTTGGAGGGATACACAGATACGCAGTATTTT	CASSLEGYTDTQYF